The 10 T cell receptor beta chains below come from one sample, sequenced in a study of T cells of healthy individuals. TCRdb processed the 5' RACE reads anew with MiXCR; each CDR3 protein has one entry. The sample contains 40,000 to 45,000 distinct CDR3 sequences, approximately 5% of which appear only once. These receptors were obtained from a human donor in good health.

This clonotype was counted only a few times. V usage is TRBV28 and J usage is TRBJ2-4, with 7 bases fitting TRBD1. The V segment lost 1 base and the J segment 1 base; nucleotides outside the gene matches: 10. Germline values: CDR1 MDHEN, CDR2 SYDVKM. The CDR3 is 18 amino acids. The CDR3 spells CASSLSTLNRGAKNIQYF. The CDR3 region has the DNA TGTGCCAGCAGTTTATCGACTTTAAACAGGGGCGCCAAAAACATTCAGTACTTC.

The chain links TRBV5-1 to TRBJ2-5, with 8 bases lining up with TRBD2. CDR3 length equals 16 residues. The V segment lost 0 bases and the J segment 3 bases; nucleotides outside the gene matches: 7. CDR1 SGHRS and CDR2 YFSETQ come from the germline V gene. The CDR3 coding sequence is TGCGCCAGCAGCTTGGGGCCTAACGGGGGGGAAGAGACCCAGTACTTC. This translates into CASSLGPNGGEETQYF.

V is TRBV7-6 and J is TRBJ2-1; D might be TRBD2 (5 bases). The germline V gene has CDR1 SGHVS and CDR2 FNYEAQ. CDR3 length: 20 amino acids. V gave up 1 base and J gave up 1 base, with 23 bases separating them. The CDR3 DNA sequence: TGTGCCAGCAGCTTAGACATTTTTGTCGGGGAAAGGCTTTCCTACAATGAGCAGTTCTTC. Protein product: CASSLDIFVGERLSYNEQFF.

In its sample, this clonotype was seen a few times. The J gene is TRBJ2-3, the V gene TRBV3-1, with no clear D. Germline CDR1 and CDR2: LGHDT and YNNKEL (reference sequence). The CDR3 covers 11 residues. The V gene lost 1 base and the J gene lost 4 bases, with 0 bases spanning the gap. The CDR3 DNA reads TGTGCCAGCAGCCAAGCAGATACGCAGTATTTT. It translates to CASSQADTQYF.

In its sample, this clonotype was seen many times. The chain joins TRBV12-3 or TRBV12-4 to TRBJ1-5; D is uncertain. CDR3 length: 11 residues. V lost 1 base and J 5 bases, leaving 0 bases between the germline ends. CDR3 in amino acids: CASSLDQPQHF. In DNA form, the CDR3 reads TGTGCCAGCAGTTTAGATCAGCCCCAGCATTTT.

V gene TRBV7-3 combines with J gene TRBJ2-3, with 9 bases identical to TRBD2. V dropped 7 bases and J dropped 6; count of bases not matched to a gene: 11. The CDR3 has 15 residues. From germline, CDR1 is SGHTA and CDR2 FQGTGA. The CDR3 DNA reads TGTGCCAGCAACCAATCGGCGGGGGGGCCCGATACGCAGTATTTT. Its protein product is CASNQSAGGPDTQYF.

This clonotype was seen ten or more times. This chain connects TRBV12-3 or TRBV12-4 to TRBJ1-6; D is possibly TRBD1 (5 bases). V was trimmed by 5 bases and J by 6 bases, leaving 11 bases between them. CDR3 size: 14 residues. The CDR3 sequence: CASSGGESNSPLHF. CDR3 nucleotide sequence: TGTGCCAGCAGTGGGGGGGAGTCTAATTCACCCCTCCACTTT.

This clonotype was detected many times. V is TRBV15 and J is TRBJ2-5, with D tentatively TRBD2 (6 bases). Germline CDR1 is LNHNV and CDR2 is YYDKDF (reference sequence). The CDR3 sequence is 13 residues long. Trimming cost V 11 bases and J 1 base, with 14 bases left between them. The CDR3 coding sequence is TGTGCCGCGAAACGGGGACTCCAAGAGACCCAGTACTTC. This gives the protein CAAKRGLQETQYF.

This clonotype was detected many times. The chain's CDR3 is CASSPSPQTGELFF. In nucleotides, the CDR3 is TGTGCCAGCAGCCCTAGCCCACAAACCGGGGAGCTGTTTTTT. The chain uses TRBV7-3 and TRBJ2-2; maybe TRBD2 (5 bases). This CDR3 contains 14 residues. V shed 5 bases and J shed 5 bases, with 12 bases lying between them. Germline V gene lookup returns CDR1 SGHTA and CDR2 FQGTGA.

The table lists this clonotype with many counts. This chain uses TRBV19 with TRBJ2-7; D might be TRBD1 or TRBD2, each matching 5 bases. The V gene's germline CDR1 is LNHDA and CDR2 SQIVND (reference sequence). The V and J ends lost 2 bases and 0 bases respectively, with 11 bases between them. CDR3 length: 15 residues. The DNA of the CDR3 is TGTGCCAGTAGTATAAGGGACGGAGACTCCTACGAGCAGTACTTC. This sequence encodes CASSIRDGDSYEQYF. Filled out from reference TRBV19 and TRBJ2-7, the complete variable domain reads DGGITQSPKYLFRKEGQNVTLSCEQNLNHDAMYWYRQDPGQGLRLIYYSQIVNDFQKGDIAEGYSVSREKKESFPLTVTSAQKNPTAFYLCASSIRDGDSYEQYFGPGTRLTVT.